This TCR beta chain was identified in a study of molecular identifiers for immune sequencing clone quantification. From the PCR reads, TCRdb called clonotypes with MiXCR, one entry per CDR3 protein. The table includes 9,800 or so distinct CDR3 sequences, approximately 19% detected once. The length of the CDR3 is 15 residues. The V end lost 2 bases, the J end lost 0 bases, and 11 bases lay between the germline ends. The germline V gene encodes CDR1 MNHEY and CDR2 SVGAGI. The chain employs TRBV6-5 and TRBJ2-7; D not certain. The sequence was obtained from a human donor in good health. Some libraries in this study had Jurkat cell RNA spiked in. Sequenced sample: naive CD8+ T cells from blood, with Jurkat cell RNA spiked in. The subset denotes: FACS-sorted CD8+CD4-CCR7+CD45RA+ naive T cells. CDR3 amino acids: CASSYRAGYSYEQYF. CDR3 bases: TGTGCCAGCAGTTACAGGGCAGGTTACTCCTACGAGCAGTACTTC.